This note documents a single T cell receptor (beta chain) sequence. Its antigen is currently unknown. The same CDR3 is also encoded by other DNA sequences in this sample. Generated by immunoSEQ multiplex PCR, the TCRdb table keeps only in-frame clones and is missing some. The sample has about 2.1 million clones, over 85% seen once. The source of the sample is a study of shared clonotypes between healthy human individuals. The CDR3 totals 12 residues. Per the germline V gene, CDR1 is SGHRS and CDR2 is YFSETQ. V lost 5 bases and J 5 bases, leaving 8 bases between the germline ends. The naive CD8 population came from CD45RO-negative cells selected for CCR7, without terminally differentiated effector memory CD45RA+ cells. Findings and caveats of the study: Naive CD4 clonotypes overlapped across a few donors at approximately 5.3%.

This receptor was taken from a man in his late teens or twenties in good health. Some clones in this sample may be carry-over from other donors' samples. The J gene is TRBJ2-1, the V gene TRBV5-1, with D possibly being TRBD2 (5 bases). Sequenced material: naive CD8+ T cells from PBMCs. CDR3 nucleotides: TGCGCCAGCAGGGGAGATGACAATGAGCAGTTCTTC. It specifies CASRGDDNEQFF.